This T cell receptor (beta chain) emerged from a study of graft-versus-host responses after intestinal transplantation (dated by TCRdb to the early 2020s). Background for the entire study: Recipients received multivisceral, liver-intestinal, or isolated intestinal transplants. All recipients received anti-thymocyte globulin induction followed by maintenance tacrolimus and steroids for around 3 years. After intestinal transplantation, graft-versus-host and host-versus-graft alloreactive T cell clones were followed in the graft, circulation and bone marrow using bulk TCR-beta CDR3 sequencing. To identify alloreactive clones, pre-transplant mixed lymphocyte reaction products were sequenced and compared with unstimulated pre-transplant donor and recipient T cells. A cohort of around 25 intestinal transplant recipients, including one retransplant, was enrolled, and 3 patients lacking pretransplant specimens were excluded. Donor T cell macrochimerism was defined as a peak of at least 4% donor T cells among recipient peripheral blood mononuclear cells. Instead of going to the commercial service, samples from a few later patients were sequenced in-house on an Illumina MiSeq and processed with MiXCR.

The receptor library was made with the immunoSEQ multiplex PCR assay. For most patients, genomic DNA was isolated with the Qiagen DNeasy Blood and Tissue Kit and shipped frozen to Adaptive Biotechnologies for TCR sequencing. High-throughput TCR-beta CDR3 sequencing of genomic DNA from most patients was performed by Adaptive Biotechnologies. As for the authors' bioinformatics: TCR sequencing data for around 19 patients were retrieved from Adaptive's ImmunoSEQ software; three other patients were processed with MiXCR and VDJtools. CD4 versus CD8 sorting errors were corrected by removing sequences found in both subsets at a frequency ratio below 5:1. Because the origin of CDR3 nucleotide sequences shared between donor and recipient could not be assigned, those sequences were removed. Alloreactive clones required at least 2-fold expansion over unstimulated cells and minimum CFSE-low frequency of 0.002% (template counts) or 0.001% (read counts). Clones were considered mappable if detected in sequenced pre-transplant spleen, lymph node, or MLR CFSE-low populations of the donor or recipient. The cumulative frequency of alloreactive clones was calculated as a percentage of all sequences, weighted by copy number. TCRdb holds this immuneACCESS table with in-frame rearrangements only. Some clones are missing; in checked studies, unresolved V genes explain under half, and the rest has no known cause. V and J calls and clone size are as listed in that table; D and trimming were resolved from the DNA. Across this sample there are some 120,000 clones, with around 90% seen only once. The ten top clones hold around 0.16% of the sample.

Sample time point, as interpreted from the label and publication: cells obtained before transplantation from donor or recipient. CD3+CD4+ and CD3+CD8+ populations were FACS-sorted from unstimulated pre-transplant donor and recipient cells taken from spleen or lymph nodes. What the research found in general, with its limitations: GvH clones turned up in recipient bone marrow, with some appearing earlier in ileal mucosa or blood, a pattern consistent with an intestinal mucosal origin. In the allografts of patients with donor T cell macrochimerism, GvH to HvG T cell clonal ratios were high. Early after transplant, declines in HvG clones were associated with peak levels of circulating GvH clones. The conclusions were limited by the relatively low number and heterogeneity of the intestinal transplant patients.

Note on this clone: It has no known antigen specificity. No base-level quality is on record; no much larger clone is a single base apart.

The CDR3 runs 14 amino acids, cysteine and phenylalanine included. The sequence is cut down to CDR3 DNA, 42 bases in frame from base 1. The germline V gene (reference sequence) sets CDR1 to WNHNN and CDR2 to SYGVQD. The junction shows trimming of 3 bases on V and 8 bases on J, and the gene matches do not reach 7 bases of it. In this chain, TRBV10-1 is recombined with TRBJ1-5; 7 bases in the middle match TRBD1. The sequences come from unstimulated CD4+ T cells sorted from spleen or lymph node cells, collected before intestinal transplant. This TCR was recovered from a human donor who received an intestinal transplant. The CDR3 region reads CASSDGQVQEPQHF. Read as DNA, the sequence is TGCGCCAGCAGTGACGGACAGGTCCAAGAGCCCCAGCATTTT.